The entry below describes one T cell receptor (beta chain). V shed 4 bases and J 4 bases; nucleotides not matched to a gene: 8. This CDR3 has 15 residues. Germline V CDR1 and CDR2: LGHNA, YSLEER. This sample is part of a study of blood T cell repertoires in COVID-19. Study in general: There were acute and convalescent COVID-19 samples, and they came from the United States, Italy and Spain. T cells, B-cell-depleted T cells, or PBMCs provided the cDNA or gDNA that served as material.

Authors' methods: By means of reference gene primer amplification, nucleated cell counts were estimated. Assay used: immunoSEQ multiplex PCR; TCRdb lists only in-frame clones, some missing. Clonal size and the V and J genes are those of that table, whereas D and trimming came from the DNA. The repertoire includes a few hundred thousand clones, about 91% of them detected once, and approximately 7% sits in the top ten. This chain uses TRBV4-3 with TRBJ1-1, with 8 bases identical to TRBD1. The material sequenced was peripheral blood. This clonotype originated in a woman in her 30s who had recovered from COVID-19. For the CDR3, the DNA is TGCGCCAGCAGCCTGTCGACAGGGGCATTCACTGAAGCTTTCTTT. Amino acids: CASSLSTGAFTEAFF.